This T cell receptor beta chain was sequenced for a study of blood T cells in healthy people across ages. This clonotype was counted ten times or more. CDR3 length: 13 residues. The V gene lost 4 bases and the J gene lost 3 bases, with 10 bases spanning the gap. Germline-derived CDR1 and CDR2 are SGHTA and FQGNSA. Each sample had at least 6.5 million PBMCs isolated. With a J-beta primer mix and a sample-barcoded 5' primer, a second PCR ran about 6 to 11 cycles. TCRdb reprocessed the 5' RACE reads via MiXCR and lists one record per CDR3 protein. Seen here are 650,000 to 700,000 distinct CDR3 sequences, about 34% observed once, and the top ten hold 15%.

The sequence was obtained from an elderly woman in good health. The rearrangement links TRBV7-2 to TRBJ2-7; a weak D match, TRBD2 (5 bases). Material for sequencing was blood. CDR3 protein: CASSWRRDYEQYF. The DNA for the CDR3 is TGTGCCAGCAGCTGGAGACGGGACTACGAGCAGTACTTC.